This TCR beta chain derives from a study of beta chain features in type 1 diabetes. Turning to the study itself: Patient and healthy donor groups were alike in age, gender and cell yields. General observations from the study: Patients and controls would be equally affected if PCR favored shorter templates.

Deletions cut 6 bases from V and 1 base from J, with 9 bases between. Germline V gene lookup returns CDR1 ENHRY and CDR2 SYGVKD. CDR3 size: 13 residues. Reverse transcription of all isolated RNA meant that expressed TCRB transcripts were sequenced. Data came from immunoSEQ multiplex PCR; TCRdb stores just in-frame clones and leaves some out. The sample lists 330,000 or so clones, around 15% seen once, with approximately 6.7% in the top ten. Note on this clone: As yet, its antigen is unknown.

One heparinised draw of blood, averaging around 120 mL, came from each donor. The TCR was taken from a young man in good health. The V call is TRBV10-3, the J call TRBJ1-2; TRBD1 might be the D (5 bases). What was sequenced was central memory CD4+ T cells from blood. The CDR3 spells CAISADSNYGYTF. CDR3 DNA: TGTGCCATCAGCGCAGACAGTAACTATGGCTACACCTTC.